This T cell receptor (beta chain) was retrieved from a study of regulatory T cells in long-lasting Graves disease. This clonotype was seen at least ten times. Arm-PCR of CDR3 regions and iRepertoire HTBI primers were the basis on which TCR beta libraries were built. Via MiXCR, TCRdb re-called the multiplex PCR reads, giving one row per CDR3 protein. This table holds more than 350,000 distinct CDR3 sequences, under 15% found once. With 7 bases removed from V and 6 bases from J, the gap between germline ends came to 19 bases. Germline CDR1 reads SGHVS; CDR2 reads FQNEAQ. The CDR3 is made up of 15 amino acids. Time point indicated: newly diagnosed GD, antithyroid drugs for less than 3 months. There was RNA extracted from PBMCs, and the TCR library was made from it. These data were also filed under a second study, of T cells in Graves' hyperthyroidism and ophthalmopathy. From that study: Those with hyperthyroidism were 18 to 65 years old, newly diagnosed, and ill for under 2 months. The TCR CDR3 was amplified in a first-round RT-PCR using the HTBI primer set.

The sequencing here drew on peripheral blood mononuclear cells (PBMCs), taken at new diagnosis, from a patient treated with antithyroid drugs. The chain uses TRBV7-8 and TRBJ2-1, with D perhaps given as TRBD1 or TRBD2 (5 bases each). The TCR was taken from a woman aged 25-40 years with Graves disease. The CDR3 loop reads CASTPGGGRGNEQFF. CDR3 sequence (DNA): TGTGCCAGCACCCCTGGGGGTGGACGAGGCAATGAGCAGTTCTTC.